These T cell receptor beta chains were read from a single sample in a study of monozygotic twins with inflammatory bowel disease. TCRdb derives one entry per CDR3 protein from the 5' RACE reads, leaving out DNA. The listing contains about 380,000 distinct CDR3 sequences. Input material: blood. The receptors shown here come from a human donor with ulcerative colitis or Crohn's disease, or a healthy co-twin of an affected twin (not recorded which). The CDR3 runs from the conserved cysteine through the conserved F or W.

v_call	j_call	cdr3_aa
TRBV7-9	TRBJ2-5	CASTTGGGSETQYF
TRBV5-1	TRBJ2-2	CASRDPSGGDTGELFF
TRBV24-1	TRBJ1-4	CATSDRTGRELFF
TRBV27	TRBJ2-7	CASSTKYEQYF
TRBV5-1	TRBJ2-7	CASSLEGADEQYF
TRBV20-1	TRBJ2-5	CSARDRASGGFQETQYF
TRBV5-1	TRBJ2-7	CASSLLGQGGYEQYF
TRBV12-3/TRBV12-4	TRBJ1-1	CASTTGQNTEAFF
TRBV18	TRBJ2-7	CASSPRGEAAYEQYF
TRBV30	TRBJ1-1	CAWRGGSGLAEAFF
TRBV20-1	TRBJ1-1	CSAPDLVALNTEAFF
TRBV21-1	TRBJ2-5	CASSRQEGEETQYF
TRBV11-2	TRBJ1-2	CASSLVASPYGYTF
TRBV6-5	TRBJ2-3	CASSYSGGGGGTDTQYF
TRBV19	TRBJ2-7	CASSMRGPAYEQYF
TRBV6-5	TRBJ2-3	CASSYRGLTSTSTDTQYF
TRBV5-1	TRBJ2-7	CASSLVQGAFNYEQYF
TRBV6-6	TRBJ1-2	CASTGDYGYTF
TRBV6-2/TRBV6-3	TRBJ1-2	CASSYTLPSNYGYTF
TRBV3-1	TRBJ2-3	CASSTLTGGNTDTQYF
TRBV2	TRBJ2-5	CASRRSGLARETQYF
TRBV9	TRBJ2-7	CASSVGADTAYEQYF
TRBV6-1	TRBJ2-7	CASSEAGGRPKYF
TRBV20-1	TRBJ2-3	CSARKGAPLDTQYF
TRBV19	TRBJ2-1	CASSTSDLSEQFF
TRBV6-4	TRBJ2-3	CASSASGVSTDTQYF
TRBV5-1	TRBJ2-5	CASSAGQGQETQYF
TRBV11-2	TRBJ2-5	CASSFSGSKETQYF
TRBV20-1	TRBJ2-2	CSGQGRQGRDLTGELFF
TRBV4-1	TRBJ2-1	CASSQVQAAPHGGEQFF
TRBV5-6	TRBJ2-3	CASSWRLAGRNTDTQYF
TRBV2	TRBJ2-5	CASSKTGEETQYF
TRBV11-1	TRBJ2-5	CASSPWTGPNFQETQYF
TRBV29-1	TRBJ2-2	CSVDGVAGYTGELFF
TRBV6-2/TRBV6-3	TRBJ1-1	CASSYLNRSPRGTFF
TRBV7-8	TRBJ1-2	CASSLPGSGIYGYTF
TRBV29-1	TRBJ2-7	CSVVQFRETYEQYF
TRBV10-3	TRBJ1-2	CAISLDRGIQNYGYTF
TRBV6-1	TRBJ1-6	CASTDTSSYNSPLHF
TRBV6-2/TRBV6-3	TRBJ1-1	CASSYIRRGTEAFF
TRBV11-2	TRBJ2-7	CASDGGWGREQYF
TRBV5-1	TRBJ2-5	CASSVLEREAETQYF
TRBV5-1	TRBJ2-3	CASSPGGATDTQYF
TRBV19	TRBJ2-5	CATIGLTETQYF
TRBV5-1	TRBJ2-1	CASLVGGGYNEQFF
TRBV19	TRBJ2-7	CASSMGSGTAVYEQYF
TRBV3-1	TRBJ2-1	CASSFGLAGGIHEQFF
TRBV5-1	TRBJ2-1	CASSWDWGEQFF
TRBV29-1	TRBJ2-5	CSVDDLPGGRETQYF
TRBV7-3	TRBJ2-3	CASSLVGTGTDTQYF
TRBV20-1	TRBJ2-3	CSATGAGANTQYF
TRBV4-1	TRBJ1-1	CASSRQTGQGNTEAFF